The 7 T cell receptor beta chains below all came from one sample that was sequenced in a study of OX40 agonist ivuxolimab in advanced cancers. Produced via immunoSEQ multiplex PCR; TCRdb's table is partial and in-frame only. The top ten hold 20% to 25% of the sample, which has 35,000 to 40,000 clones, around four fifths seen once. The sample here was CD4+ or CD8+ T cells sorted from blood, taken in a trial of the OX40 agonist ivuxolimab. The receptors derive from an adult with an advanced solid tumor such as melanoma, head and neck, liver or kidney cancer.

The chain recombines TRBV28 with TRBJ2-3, with D possibly being TRBD1 or TRBD2 (6 bases each). The V end lost 5 bases, the J end lost 3 bases, and 24 bases lay between the germline ends. The CDR3 has 18 residues. The germline CDR1 and CDR2 sequences are MDHEN and SYDVKM. DNA of the CDR3: TGTGCCAGCAGTATACTGGCCATCCTCAGAGGGGGGACAGATACGCAGTATTTT. It yields the protein CASSILAILRGGTDTQYF.

The gene calls are TRBV4-1 and TRBJ1-4; D uncertain. The germline CDR1 and CDR2 sequences are MGHRA and YSYEKL. V shed 4 bases and J shed 3 bases, with 6 bases lying between them. CDR3 length: 13 residues. CDR3 DNA: TGCGCCAGCAGCCGTGGCTCTAATGAAAAACTGTTTTTT. Amino acids: CASSRGSNEKLFF.

This clone was seen only a few times. The CDR3 here is CASSILEQGAYNEQFF. The CDR3 DNA reads TGTGCCAGTAGTATATTGGAACAGGGGGCCTACAATGAGCAGTTCTTC. The chain links TRBV19 to TRBJ2-1; 8 nucleotides agree with TRBD1. Looked up from germline, CDR1 is LNHDA and CDR2 is SQIVND (reference sequence). The CDR3 length is 16 residues. Losses at the gene ends were 2 bases for V and 2 bases for J; bases not matched to a gene: 5.

V usage is TRBV6-5 and J usage is TRBJ1-6, with D maybe TRBD1 (5 bases). The V and J ends lost 4 bases and 7 bases respectively, with 14 bases between them. The germline gives CDR1 MNHEY, CDR2 SVGAGI. The CDR3 consists of 15 residues. CDR3 in amino acids: CASSSMGLANSPLHF. The CDR3, as DNA: TGTGCCAGCAGTTCCATGGGACTTGCGAATTCACCCCTCCACTTT.

The rearrangement uses TRBV6-5 and TRBJ1-5; no reliable D call. The germline V and J ends were trimmed by 10 bases and 7 bases, with 20 bases remaining between them. From germline, CDR1 is MNHEY and CDR2 SVGAGI. The CDR3 is 14 residues long. CDR3 amino acids: CATAIGGSGQPQHF. The CDR3 DNA reads TGTGCCACCGCCATTGGAGGTTCTGGACAGCCCCAGCATTTT.

J is TRBJ2-7 and V is TRBV2; possible D gene TRBD1, 6 bases. Trimming pared 8 bases from V and 0 bases from J, leaving 11 bases between. The CDR3 is 13 amino acids. Germline lookup yields CDR1 SNHLY and CDR2 FYNNEI. Here the CDR3 reads CASWGQPSYEQYF. For the CDR3, the DNA is TGTGCCAGCTGGGGACAACCCTCCTACGAGCAGTACTTC.

This chain uses TRBV2 with TRBJ2-7; D possibly corresponds to TRBD1 (6 bases). Germline CDR1 is SNHLY and CDR2 is FYNNEI. Trimming stripped 5 bases from V and 3 bases from J, with 14 bases between. The CDR3 is 14 residues long. In DNA form, the CDR3 reads TGTGCCAGCAGTCAACCGGACAGAATCTACGAGCAGTACTTC. Translating gives CASSQPDRIYEQYF.